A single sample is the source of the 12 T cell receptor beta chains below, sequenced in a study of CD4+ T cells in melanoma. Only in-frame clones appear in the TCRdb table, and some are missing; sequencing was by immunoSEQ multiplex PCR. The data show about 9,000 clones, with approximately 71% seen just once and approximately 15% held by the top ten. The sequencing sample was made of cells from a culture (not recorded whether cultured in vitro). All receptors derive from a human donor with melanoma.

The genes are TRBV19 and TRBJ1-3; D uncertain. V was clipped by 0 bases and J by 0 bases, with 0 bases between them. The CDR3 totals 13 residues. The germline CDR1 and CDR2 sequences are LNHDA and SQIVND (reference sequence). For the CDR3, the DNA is TGTGCCAGTAGTATAGACTCTGGAAACACCATATATTTT. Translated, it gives CASSIDSGNTIYF. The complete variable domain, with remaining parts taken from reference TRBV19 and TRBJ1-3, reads DGGITQSPKYLFRKEGQNVTLSCEQNLNHDAMYWYRQDPGQGLRLIYYSQIVNDFQKGDIAEGYSVSREKKESFPLTVTSAQKNPTAFYLCASSIDSGNTIYFGEGSWLTVV.

CDR3 in amino acids: CASSGQLDTGELFF. In DNA form, the CDR3 reads TGTGCCAGCAGTGGGCAGCTCGACACCGGGGAGCTGTTTTTT. The chain carries TRBV6-6 and TRBJ2-2; D not resolved. The V end was cut by 5 bases, the J end by 3 bases, with 10 bases between. This CDR3 contains 14 residues. Germline V gene sequence: CDR1 MNHNY, CDR2 SVGAGI (reference sequence).

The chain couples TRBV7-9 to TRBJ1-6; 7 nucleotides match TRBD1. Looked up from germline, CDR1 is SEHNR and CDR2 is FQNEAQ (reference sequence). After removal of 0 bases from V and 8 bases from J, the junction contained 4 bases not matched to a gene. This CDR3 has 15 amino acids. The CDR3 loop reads CASSLAAGGHSPLHF. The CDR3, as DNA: TGTGCCAGCAGCTTAGCGGCAGGGGGACATTCACCCCTCCACTTT.

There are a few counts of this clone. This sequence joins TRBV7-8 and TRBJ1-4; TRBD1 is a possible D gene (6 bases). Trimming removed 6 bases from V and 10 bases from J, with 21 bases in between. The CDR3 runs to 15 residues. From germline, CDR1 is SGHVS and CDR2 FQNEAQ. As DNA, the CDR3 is TGTGCCAGCAGTGAACTCCGGGACACAGCTGGAAAACTGTTTTTT. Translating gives CASSELRDTAGKLFF.

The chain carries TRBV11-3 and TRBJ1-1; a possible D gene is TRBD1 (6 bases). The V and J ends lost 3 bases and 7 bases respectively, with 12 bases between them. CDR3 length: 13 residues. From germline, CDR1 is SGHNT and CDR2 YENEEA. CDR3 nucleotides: TGTGCCAGCAGCTTTGGACAGACCAGTGAAGCTTTCTTT. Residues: CASSFGQTSEAFF.

Written as DNA, the CDR3 is TGTGCCAGCAGTTACTCCCAGCGGGGGAGTTACGAGCAGTACTTC. Its protein product is CASSYSQRGSYEQYF. V is TRBV6-5 and J is TRBJ2-7, with 8 bases lining up with TRBD2. The germline V gene encodes CDR1 MNHEY and CDR2 SVGAGI. This CDR3 has 15 amino acids. The V segment lost 0 bases and the J segment 4 bases; nucleotides outside the gene matches: 5.

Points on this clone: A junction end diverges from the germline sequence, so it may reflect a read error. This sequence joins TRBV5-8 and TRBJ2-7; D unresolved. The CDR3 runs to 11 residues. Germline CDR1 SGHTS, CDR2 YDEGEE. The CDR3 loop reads CASSLAVRVDF. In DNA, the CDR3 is TGTGCCAGCAGCTTGGCCGTACGGGTCGACTTC.

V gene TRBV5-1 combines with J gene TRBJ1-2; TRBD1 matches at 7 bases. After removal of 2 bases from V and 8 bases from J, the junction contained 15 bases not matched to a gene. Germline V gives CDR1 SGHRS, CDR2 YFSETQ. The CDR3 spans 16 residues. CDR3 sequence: CASSFAVGQISVGYTF. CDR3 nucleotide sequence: TGCGCCAGCAGCTTCGCTGTGGGACAGATTTCGGTCGGCTACACCTTC.

The CDR3 region is CAWSAGFVYEQYF. The CDR3 DNA reads TGTGCCTGGAGCGCCGGTTTTGTCTACGAGCAGTACTTC. The rearrangement uses TRBV30 and TRBJ2-7, with no clear D. V was clipped by 3 bases and J by 3 bases, with 12 bases between them. This CDR3 contains 13 residues. The germline V gene encodes CDR1 GTSNPN and CDR2 SVGIG (reference sequence). The full variable domain, with the rest looked up from reference TRBV30 and TRBJ2-7, is SQTIHQWPATLVQPVGSPLSLECTVEGTSNPNLYWYRQAAGRGLQLLFYSVGIGQISSEVPQNLSASRPQDRQFILSSKKLLLSDSGFYLCAWSAGFVYEQYFGPGTRLTVT.

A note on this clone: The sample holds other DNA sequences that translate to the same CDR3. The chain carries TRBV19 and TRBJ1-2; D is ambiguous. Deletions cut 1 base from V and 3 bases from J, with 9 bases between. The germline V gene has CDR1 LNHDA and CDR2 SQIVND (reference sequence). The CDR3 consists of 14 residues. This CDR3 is CASSIGTGYYGYTF. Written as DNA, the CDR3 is TGTGCCAGTAGTATAGGCACGGGGTACTATGGCTACACCTTC.

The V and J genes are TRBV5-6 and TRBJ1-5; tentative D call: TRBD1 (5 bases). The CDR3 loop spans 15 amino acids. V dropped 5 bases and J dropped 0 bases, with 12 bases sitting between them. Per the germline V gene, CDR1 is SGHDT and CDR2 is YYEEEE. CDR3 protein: CASSRGTYSNQPQHF. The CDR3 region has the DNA TGTGCCAGCAGTCGCGGGACTTATAGCAATCAGCCCCAGCATTTT.

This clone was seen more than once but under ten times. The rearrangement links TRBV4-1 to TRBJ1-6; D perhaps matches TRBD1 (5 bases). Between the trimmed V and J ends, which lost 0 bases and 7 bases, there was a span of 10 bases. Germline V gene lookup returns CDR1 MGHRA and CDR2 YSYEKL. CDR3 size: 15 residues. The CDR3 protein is CASSQDMRGNSPLHF. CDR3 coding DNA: TGCGCCAGCAGCCAAGATATGAGGGGAAATTCACCCCTCCACTTT.